Reported below is one TCR beta chain. Its antigen is not identified. It was with 60 Vbeta and 13 Jbeta primers that the PCR ran. Clones were sequenced by immunoSEQ multiplex PCR, and TCRdb holds only the in-frame ones, with some missing. The sample holds some 170,000 clones, roughly 79% seen once. The CDR3 runs to 16 residues. Per the germline V gene, CDR1 is SNHLY and CDR2 is FYNNEI. V lost 8 bases to trimming and J lost 8 bases; unmatched junction nucleotides: 13. The data belong to a study of cytomegalovirus exposure and HLA in healthy donors. Study results and caveats: Association of 16,951 TCR beta sequences with HLA alleles was found at 0.05 false discovery rate in a later analysis.

This receptor was obtained from a woman younger than 35 in good health and CMV-seropositive. This sequence joins TRBV2 and TRBJ2-1; 12 bases are a match to TRBD2. What was sequenced was PBMCs. The CDR3 region is CASGPSLAGGPDEQFF. The DNA of the CDR3 is TGTGCCAGCGGTCCCTCTCTAGCGGGGGGGCCAGATGAGCAGTTCTTC.